The 28 T cell receptor beta chains listed next were all sequenced from one sample in a study of breast tumors, draining lymph nodes, adjacent tissues. The lymph nodes were axillary draining lymph nodes from breast cancer patients. TCRdb used MiXCR to reprocess the multiplex PCR reads, holding one entry per CDR3 protein. The data show around 300,000 distinct CDR3 sequences, with about 33% seen just once and more than 0.95% held by the top ten. The sequenced material came from axillary lymph node tissue. The receptors were gathered from a female donor with breast cancer. Some clones in this sample may be carry-over from other donors' samples.

This clonotype was found many times. This chain uses TRBV6-6 with TRBJ1-5; D uncertain. The V and J ends lost 6 bases and 8 bases respectively, with 11 bases between them. Looked up from germline, CDR1 is MNHNY and CDR2 is SVGAGI (reference sequence). The CDR3 has 12 amino acids. The CDR3 coding sequence is TGTGCCAGCAGGGGAGGGAATGAGCCCCAGCATTTT. As protein: CASRGGNEPQHF.

The chain couples TRBV5-5 to TRBJ1-3, with D perhaps TRBD1 (5 bases). The V and J ends lost 10 bases and 2 bases respectively, with 16 bases between them. The CDR3 spans 14 residues. The germline V gene has CDR1 SGHKS and CDR2 YYEKEE (reference sequence). The CDR3 nucleotides are TGTGCCTGGAGTGGCGGGGGGACTGGAAACACCATATATTTT. Its translation is CAWSGGGTGNTIYF. Full variable domain (missing parts from reference TRBV5-5 and TRBJ1-3): DAGVTQSPTHLIKTRGQQVTLRCSPISGHKSVSWYQQVLGQGPQFIFQYYEKEERGRGNFPDRFSARQFPNYSSELNVNALLLGDSALYLCAWSGGGTGNTIYFGEGSWLTVV.

Concerning this clonotype itself: This sequence may be a read error, since a much larger clone differs from it by one base. The chain combines TRBV6-1 with TRBJ1-5; 8 nucleotides match TRBD1. CDR3 length: 15 residues. The V and J ends lost 8 bases and 1 base, in that order; junction bases with no gene match: 7. CDR1 is MNHNS and CDR2 is SASEGT in the germline V gene. CDR3 loop: CASGATGESNQPQHF. In DNA form, the CDR3 reads TGTGCCAGCGGTGCGACAGGGGAAAGCAATCAGCCCCAGCATTTT.

This clonotype has ten or more counts. This chain links TRBV5-6 with TRBJ2-7, with D possibly matching TRBD1 (6 bases). With 7 bases removed from V and 0 bases from J, the gap between germline ends came to 11 bases. CDR1 is SGHDT and CDR2 is YYEEEE in the germline V gene. This CDR3 comprises 13 residues. CDR3 amino acids: CASGAGVSYEQYF. CDR3 nucleotides: TGTGCCAGCGGGGCAGGGGTCTCCTACGAGCAGTACTTC.

The rearrangement links TRBV7-8 to TRBJ1-5; 7 positions agree with TRBD1. CDR1 SGHVS and CDR2 FQNEAQ come from the germline V gene. J was trimmed by 1 base and V by 5 bases; bases with no gene match: 8. The CDR3 totals 16 residues. Here the CDR3 DNA reads TGTGCCAGCAGCGAAGGGGGCGGGACGAGCAATCAGCCCCAGCATTTT. Translated, it gives CASSEGGGTSNQPQHF. Using reference TRBV7-8 and TRBJ1-5 for the parts outside the CDR3, the full variable domain is GAGVSQSPRYKVAKRGQDVALRCDPISGHVSLFWYQQALGQGPEFLTYFQNEAQLDKSGLPSDRFFAERPEGSVSTLKIQRTQQEDSAVYLCASSEGGGTSNQPQHFGDGTRLSIL.

J is TRBJ2-2 and V is TRBV18; tentative D call: TRBD2 (5 bases). Germline assignment: CDR1 KGHSH and CDR2 LQKENI. V was pared by 7 bases and J by 1 base, with 13 bases between. The CDR3 contains 15 residues. Written as DNA, the CDR3 is TGTGCCAGCTACTTAGCGTCTATGAACACCGGGGAGCTGTTTTTT. Protein product: CASYLASMNTGELFF. Combining the CDR3 with reference TRBV18 and TRBJ2-2 gives the whole variable domain NAGVMQNPRHLVRRRGQEARLRCSPMKGHSHVYWYRQLPEEGLKFMVYLQKENIIDESGMPKERFSAEFPKEGPSILRIQQVVRGDSAAYFCASYLASMNTGELFFGEGSRLTVL.

This clonotype was observed at least ten times. The chain couples TRBV7-2 to TRBJ2-5, with TRBD2 as a possible D gene (7 bases). Trimming cost V 5 bases and J 2 bases, with 15 bases left between them. The CDR3 covers 15 residues. Germline CDR1 and CDR2: SGHTA and FQGNSA. The chain's CDR3 is CASSHRGGGQETQYF. DNA for the CDR3: TGTGCCAGCAGCCACCGAGGGGGGGGTCAAGAGACCCAGTACTTC.

This clonotype was detected a few times. At one end the junction does not follow the germline gene, possibly because of a read error. The genes are TRBV7-2 and TRBJ1-4, with 7 bases lining up with TRBD1. Germline V gene lookup returns CDR1 SGHTA and CDR2 FQGNSA. The CDR3 consists of 15 residues. CDR3 nucleotides: TGTGCCGGCAGCTTAGGGGACAGTACTGGGGAAGAACTGTTTTTT. It is translated as CAGSLGDSTGEELFF.

This clonotype was seen many times. J is TRBJ2-2 and V is TRBV4-1, with TRBD2 as a possible D gene (6 bases). CDR3 length: 13 residues. The germline V gene encodes CDR1 MGHRA and CDR2 YSYEKL. V was clipped by 4 bases and J by 11 bases, with 14 bases between them. The CDR3 is CASSPRGGNELFF. The CDR3 DNA is TGCGCCAGCAGCCCGCGGGGCGGGAACGAGCTGTTTTTT.

This clonotype was counted ten times or more. V usage is TRBV24-1 and J usage is TRBJ2-1, with D maybe TRBD2 (5 bases). V was pared by 7 bases and J by 3 bases, with 21 bases between. The CDR3 has 17 residues. CDR1 and CDR2 (germline): KGHDR, SFDVKD. The CDR3 loop is CATRGLAGMFCYNEQFF. The CDR3 nucleotides are TGTGCCACCAGGGGTCTCGCCGGGATGTTCTGCTACAATGAGCAGTTCTTC.

The table lists this clonotype with many counts. This rearrangement joins TRBV11-2 to TRBJ2-7; D possibly corresponds to TRBD1 (5 bases). Between the trimmed V and J ends, which lost 5 bases and 2 bases, there was a span of 10 bases. There are 13 residues in the CDR3. Germline CDR1 reads SGHAT; CDR2 reads FQNNGV. The CDR3 reads CASSPHRTYEQYF. CDR3 DNA sequence: TGTGCCAGCAGCCCACACAGGACCTACGAGCAGTACTTC.

There are many counts of this clonotype. The CDR3 loop is CASSIQTENNQPQHF. The CDR3 DNA is TGTGCCAGTAGTATTCAGACGGAAAACAATCAGCCCCAGCATTTT. The chain joins TRBV19 to TRBJ1-5; no reliable D call. V lost 3 bases and J lost 3, with 12 bases in between. The CDR3 has 15 amino acids. Germline V gene sequence: CDR1 LNHDA, CDR2 SQIVND (reference sequence).

This clonotype was counted ten times or more. The genes are TRBV30 and TRBJ2-1, with 7 bases that match TRBD2. The germline V gene has CDR1 GTSNPN and CDR2 SVGIG (reference sequence). V was clipped by 1 base and J by 12 bases; unmatched bases: 9. This CDR3 region has 13 residues. As DNA, the CDR3 is TGTGCCTGGAGTGGCGGCGGGAGTGGGTGGCAGTTCTTC. Protein product: CAWSGGGSGWQFF. The full variable domain, completed using reference TRBV30 and TRBJ2-1, is SQTIHQWPATLVQPVGSPLSLECTVEGTSNPNLYWYRQAAGRGLQLLFYSVGIGQISSEVPQNLSASRPQDRQFILSSKKLLLSDSGFYLCAWSGGGSGWQFFGPGTRLTVL.

This clonotype came up many times. The J gene is TRBJ1-3, the V gene TRBV12-3 or TRBV12-4; unclear D gene. Trimming took 5 bases from V and 0 from J, leaving 8 bases between them. CDR3 length equals 14 residues. CDR3 sequence reads: CASSPGASGNTIYF. The DNA of the CDR3 is TGTGCCAGCAGTCCAGGAGCCTCTGGAAACACCATATATTTT.

This clonotype showed up many times. The chain combines TRBV20-1 with TRBJ1-2; D possibly corresponds to TRBD1 (5 bases). Looked up from germline, CDR1 is DFQATT and CDR2 is SNEGSKA (reference sequence). CDR3 size: 16 residues. Trimming shortened V by 2 bases and J by 3 bases, and 19 bases separated the two germline ends. This CDR3 reads CSARPKDILGDYGYTF. In nucleotides, the CDR3 is TGCAGTGCTAGACCAAAGGACATCCTCGGGGACTATGGCTACACCTTC.

V usage is TRBV6-2 or TRBV6-3 and J usage is TRBJ2-7, with 8 bases fitting TRBD2. V lost 6 bases and J lost 4; bases outside the gene matches: 5. This CDR3 is 13 amino acids long. Germline V lookup: CDR1 MNHEY, CDR2 SVGEGT. This CDR3 is CASRAGTSYEQYF. For the CDR3, the DNA is TGTGCCAGCAGGGCCGGGACTAGTTACGAGCAGTACTTC.

The chain is built from TRBV28 and TRBJ2-5; the D gene is possibly TRBD2 (6 bases). Germline V gene lookup returns CDR1 MDHEN and CDR2 SYDVKM. The CDR3 spans 15 residues. Trimming left V 2 bases short and J 0 bases short, with 10 bases between. CDR3 sequence (DNA): TGTGCCAGCAGTTTAACGGAGGGAAACCAAGAGACCCAGTACTTC. Amino acid sequence: CASSLTEGNQETQYF.

This clonotype was detected many times. The V call is TRBV20-1, the J call TRBJ2-7, with D possibly called TRBD1 or TRBD2 (5 bases each). The CDR3 runs to 15 residues. V lost 1 base and J 0 bases, leaving 13 bases between the germline ends. Germline V gene lookup returns CDR1 DFQATT and CDR2 SNEGSKA (reference sequence). The CDR3 here is CSARVGLAASYEQYF. CDR3 bases: TGCAGTGCTAGAGTGGGGCTAGCTGCCTCCTACGAGCAGTACTTC.

As concerns this clonotype: A junction boundary mismatches the germline segment, possibly from a read error. This chain connects TRBV20-1 to TRBJ2-7; D may be TRBD2 (6 bases). This CDR3 region has 13 residues. Germline V lookup: CDR1 DFQATT, CDR2 SNEGSKA (reference sequence). CDR3 sequence (DNA): TGCAGTGCTAGGGAGGGGATGGACTACGCGCAGTACTTC. Its translation is CSAREGMDYAQYF.

This clonotype was picked up many times. The chain combines TRBV6-5 with TRBJ1-6; tentatively, D is TRBD1 (5 bases). Trimming took 5 bases from V and 10 from J, leaving 21 bases between them. The length of the CDR3 is 16 residues. Germline V gene lookup returns CDR1 MNHEY and CDR2 SVGAGI. CDR3 sequence: CASSHGAGRIDSPLHF. The CDR3 DNA sequence: TGTGCCAGCAGTCACGGGGCAGGTCGGATCGACTCACCCCTCCACTTT.

This clonotype was detected ten times or more. The chain has TRBV6-5 and TRBJ2-7; D remains ambiguous. This CDR3 region has 12 residues. Germline V gene sequence: CDR1 MNHEY, CDR2 SVGAGI. Trimming left V 2 bases short and J 7 bases short, with 9 bases between. CDR3 sequence (DNA): TGTGCCAGCAGTTACCGTAGTGGAGAGCAGTACTTC. This codes for CASSYRSGEQYF.

Remarks on this clonotype: A much larger clone differs from this one at a single base, so this may be a read error. The chain is built from TRBV14 and TRBJ2-5; D may correspond to TRBD1 or TRBD2 (5 bases each). The J call may be faulty, since TRBJ2-7 better matches the DNA end. CDR1 is SGHDN and CDR2 is FVKESK in the germline V gene. There are 14 residues in the CDR3. The CDR3 DNA is TGTGCCCGCAGCCCCCGGACACTAGTGAACGAGCAGTACTTC. Its protein is CARSPRTLVNEQYF.

This clonotype was counted at least ten times. The CDR3 DNA reads TGTGCCAGCACCCTTAGCGGGAGTAGGCTGGGCGGGGAGCTGTTTTTT. Amino acid sequence: CASTLSGSRLGGELFF. The V gene is TRBV11-2, the J gene TRBJ2-2; 9 nucleotides line up with TRBD2. Trimming took 7 bases from V and 7 from J; bases not matched to a gene: 13. The CDR3 has 16 amino acids. Germline CDR1 is SGHAT and CDR2 is FQNNGV.

For this clonotype: This may be a read error, as it is one base from a much larger clone. V gene TRBV20-1 combines with J gene TRBJ2-1; D is uncertain. The CDR3 totals 11 residues. CDR1 is DFQATT, CDR2 SNEGSKA, per germline (reference sequence). The CDR3 reads CSARVYNERFF. CDR3 nucleotides: TGCAGTGCTAGGGTTTACAATGAGCGGTTCTTC.

Many counts were recorded for this clonotype. With a much larger clone just one base away, this may be a read error. The V call is TRBV2, the J call TRBJ2-7, with D hard to call. CDR3 size: 11 residues. V was trimmed by 2 bases and J by 3 bases, leaving 2 bases between them. Germline lookup yields CDR1 SNHLY and CDR2 FYNNEI. The CDR3, as DNA: TGTGCCAGCAGTGAAATCTACGAGCAGTACTTC. The encoded protein is CASSEIYEQYF.

This clonotype was seen repeatedly, ten times or more. One end of the junction fails to match germline, which may point to a read error. The rearrangement uses TRBV5-1 and TRBJ2-1; weak D call: TRBD1 (6 bases). This CDR3 comprises 12 residues. From germline, CDR1 is SGHRS and CDR2 YFSETQ. Here the CDR3 reads CASSLGGNEQFF. CDR3 DNA sequence: TGTGCCAGCAGCTTAGGGGGCAATGAGCAGTTCTTC. The whole variable domain, remainder taken from reference TRBV5-1 and TRBJ2-1, is KAGVTQTPRYLIKTRGQQVTLSCSPISGHRSVSWYQQTPGQGLQFLFEYFSETQRNKGNFPGRFSGRQFSNSRSEMNVSTLELGDSALYLCASSLGGNEQFFGPGTRLTVL.

This clonotype was seen ten or more times. The rearrangement links TRBV5-6 to TRBJ2-1; a possible D gene is TRBD1 (7 bases). Trimming removed 6 bases from V and 9 bases from J, with 13 bases in between. CDR1 and CDR2 (germline): SGHDT, YYEEEE. This CDR3 region has 12 residues. In DNA, the CDR3 is TGTGCCAGCACCCAGGGGGGACGTGAGCAGTTCTTC. Its translation is CASTQGGREQFF.

The chain couples TRBV6-2 or TRBV6-3 to TRBJ2-5, with TRBD1 matching over 8 bases. Germline values: CDR1 MNHEY, CDR2 SVGEGT. The CDR3 is 15 residues long. Trimming removed 5 bases from V and 7 bases from J; junction bases left unmatched: 12. DNA of the CDR3: TGTGCCAGCAGTCACCCGGGACAGGCAAGATGGACCCAGTACTTC. Protein sequence: CASSHPGQARWTQYF.